The entry that follows covers one TCR beta chain sequence. CDR1 and CDR2 from the germline V gene are ENHRY and SYGVKD. Trimming cost V 7 bases and J 0 bases, with 10 bases left between them. CDR3 size: 14 residues. This specimen belongs to a study of blood T cell repertoires in COVID-19. Profiled with immunoSEQ multiplex PCR; TCRdb holds only in-frame clones, not every one. In the table there are more than 300,000 clones, over 80% of which are singletons. The rearrangement links TRBV10-3 to TRBJ1-3, with D unclear. Sequenced sample: PBMCs or T cells enriched from blood (not recorded which). The TCR comes from a woman between 45 and 60 years old who had recovered from COVID-19. The CDR3 DNA reads as TGTGCCATCATGAGTCCAAGCTCTGGAAACACCATATATTTT. It translates to CAIMSPSSGNTIYF.